These 10 T cell receptor beta chains were sequenced from one sample in a study of cytomegalovirus exposure and HLA in healthy donors. Vbeta (60) and Jbeta (13) primers were used in the PCR. Assay used: immunoSEQ multiplex PCR; TCRdb lists only in-frame clones, some missing. The sample shows 150,000 or so clones, about 83% of them seen only once. Sequenced: PBMCs. These receptors originate from a man aged 35 to 55 in good health and CMV-seropositive.

The sample holds a few counts of this clone. The chain recombines TRBV4-1 with TRBJ2-7, with 11 bases identical to TRBD2. This CDR3 contains 15 residues. The V segment lost 6 bases and the J segment 3 bases; nucleotides outside the gene matches: 7. Germline V gene sequence: CDR1 MGHRA, CDR2 YSYEKL. The CDR3 protein is CASREGLAENYEQYF. The CDR3 DNA sequence: TGCGCCAGCAGAGAGGGACTAGCGGAGAACTACGAGCAGTACTTC.

The J gene is TRBJ2-7, the V gene TRBV29-1; D is unclear. The CDR3 runs 12 residues. Germline V gene data show CDR1 as SQVTM and CDR2 as ANQGSEA. V lost 4 bases to trimming and J lost 3 bases, with 10 bases between them. The CDR3 nucleotides are TGCAGCGTTGCCTGGCAGTACTACGAGCAGTACTTC. It codes for CSVAWQYYEQYF.

This clone was observed a single time. This chain joins TRBV27 and TRBJ2-7, with D possibly being TRBD1 (7 bases). CDR1 is MNHEY, CDR2 SMNVEV, per germline (reference sequence). The V end lost 5 bases, the J end lost 4 bases, and 18 bases lay between the germline ends. CDR3 length: 15 residues. Written as DNA, the CDR3 is TGTGCCAGCAGTCCTACAGGGGACTGGAGGTACGAGCAGTACTTC. Encoded protein: CASSPTGDWRYEQYF.

DNA of the CDR3: TGTGCCAGCAGCGTAACAGGGAGGGGAGAGACTGAAGCTTTCTTT. This translates into CASSVTGRGETEAFF. The chain recombines TRBV9 with TRBJ1-1; D is possibly TRBD1 (6 bases). The germline V and J ends were trimmed by 1 base and 5 bases, with 15 bases remaining between them. Germline V gene sequence: CDR1 SGDLS, CDR2 YYNGEE. This CDR3 is 15 amino acids long.

The sample holds one count of this clone. The chain employs TRBV19 and TRBJ2-3; D is unclear. The CDR3 length is 14 residues. V lost 3 bases and J lost 6, with 13 bases in between. The germline CDR1 and CDR2 sequences are LNHDA and SQIVND (reference sequence). CDR3 DNA: TGTGCCAGTAGTATCCTTAATCGGGTGGATACGCAGTATTTT. Amino acid sequence: CASSILNRVDTQYF.

The table lists this clone with a few counts. The CDR3 region has the DNA TGCAGCGTTGGGATTCAAGGAGGCGAGCAGTACTTC. It yields the protein CSVGIQGGEQYF. J is TRBJ2-7 and V is TRBV29-1; the D gene is possibly TRBD2 (5 bases). This CDR3 is 12 amino acids long. Looked up from germline, CDR1 is SQVTM and CDR2 is ANQGSEA. V was cut by 4 bases and J by 6 bases, with 13 bases left in between.

The chain recombines TRBV7-3 with TRBJ2-3; TRBD2 matches at 8 bases. In germline, CDR1 is SGHTA, CDR2 FQGTGA. The length of the CDR3 is 16 residues. V shed 2 bases and J 5 bases; nucleotides not matched to a gene: 9. DNA for the CDR3: TGTGCCAGCAGCTTAGGCCGCGGGAGCGGGGGAGATACGCAGTATTTT. As protein: CASSLGRGSGGDTQYF.

The CDR3, as DNA: TGTGCCAGCAGTTACTCGGGACAGGGGAATGAAAAACTGTTTTTT. This gives the protein CASSYSGQGNEKLFF. The J gene is TRBJ1-4, the V gene TRBV6-6, with 10 positions matching TRBD1. V was pared by 0 bases and J by 5 bases, with 0 bases of the junction left unmatched. Germline V gene data show CDR1 as MNHNY and CDR2 as SVGAGI (reference sequence). This CDR3 spans 15 amino acids.

The chain links TRBV5-1 to TRBJ2-1, with unresolved D. The germline V and J ends were trimmed by 3 bases and 2 bases, with 12 bases remaining between them. The CDR3 is 15 amino acids. CDR1 is SGHRS and CDR2 is YFSETQ in the germline V gene. The CDR3 sequence: CASSSAELTYNEQFF. As DNA, the CDR3 is TGCGCCAGCAGCTCGGCAGAACTAACCTACAATGAGCAGTTCTTC.

V is TRBV2 and J is TRBJ2-2; 10 bases align to TRBD2. The length of the CDR3 is 15 residues. Germline lookup yields CDR1 SNHLY and CDR2 FYNNEI. J was trimmed by 5 bases and V by 6 bases; bases with no gene match: 6. CDR3 amino acids: CASRVGLAETGELFF. The CDR3 DNA reads as TGTGCCAGCAGGGTAGGACTAGCGGAGACCGGGGAGCTGTTTTTT.